This T cell receptor (beta chain) emerged from a study of CD8 T cells in Susac syndrome. Study-level points and caveats: The authors found no clonal expansion in Susac syndrome CD4+ T cell repertoires.

The authors carried out high-throughput sequencing of TCR beta. They applied it to CD8+ and CD4+ T cells obtained from blood. Trimming left V 10 bases short and J 4 bases short, with 10 bases between. CDR3 size: 11 residues. CDR1 is ENHRY and CDR2 is SYGVKD in the germline V gene. The authors reverse transcribed roughly 0.5 to 1 ug RNA with random hexamers. MiXCR was run by TCRdb on the immunoSEQ multiplex PCR reads, yielding one entry per CDR3 protein. The table includes roughly 190,000 distinct CDR3 sequences, 95% detected once. With respect to this clonotype: Its antigen is undetermined.

The source material was CD4+ T cells from PBMCs. This receptor was identified in a human donor with Susac syndrome. The chain employs TRBV10-3 and TRBJ2-5; tentatively, D is TRBD1 (6 bases). The CDR3 is CATGQLETQYF. The CDR3 DNA reads TGTGCCACCGGACAGCTAGAGACCCAGTACTTC.